The 2 T cell receptor beta chains presented below share a single source sample, sequenced in a study of cytomegalovirus exposure and HLA in healthy donors. Primers for the PCR totalled 60 Vbeta and 13 Jbeta. This table comes from immunoSEQ multiplex PCR, and its TCRdb copy is limited to in-frame clones, with some not included. The table lists 180,000 or so clones, nearly 80% of them singletons. Input material: PBMCs. Receptors were obtained from a man in his fifties in good health and CMV-seropositive.

The CDR3 is CASSPTLTGAGNTIYF. In DNA form, the CDR3 reads TGTGCCAGCAGCCCAACTCTGACAGGGGCTGGAAACACCATATATTTT. V is TRBV27 and J is TRBJ1-3; 8 bases are a match to TRBD1. From germline, CDR1 is MNHEY and CDR2 SMNVEV (reference sequence). The V gene end was trimmed by 6 bases and the J gene end by 2 bases; junction bases not matched to a gene: 9. The CDR3 length is 16 residues.

J is TRBJ2-3 and V is TRBV19, with TRBD1 matching 9 bases. Trimming removed 6 bases from V and 8 bases from J; junction bases left unmatched: 12. CDR3 length equals 15 residues. Germline CDR1 and CDR2: LNHDA and SQIVND (reference sequence). The CDR3 coding sequence is TGTGCCAGTAGGGGACGGGACAGGGCATCAGGTACGCAGTATTTT. Translation: CASRGRDRASGTQYF.